The 9 T cell receptor beta chains given below trace back to one sample, sequenced in a study of memory CD4+ T cells and cytomegalovirus serostatus. Single viable CD3+CD4+CD8-CD45RO+ cells were sorted as the memory CD4+ T cells. Clones were read by immunoSEQ multiplex PCR, and TCRdb kept only the in-frame ones, dropping some. The repertoire has 85,000 to 100,000 clones, approximately 80% of them found once; the top ten carry 3.6%. Sequencing input: memory CD4+ T cells from blood. These receptors originate from an adult in good health and CMV-seropositive.

The chain links TRBV14 to TRBJ1-1, with D maybe TRBD1 (5 bases). Germline-derived CDR1 and CDR2 are SGHDN and FVKESK. The V gene lost 4 bases and the J gene lost 1 base, with 13 bases spanning the gap. This CDR3 contains 15 residues. In nucleotides, the CDR3 is TGTGCCAGCAGCCCCCAGGGTCTACGGAACACTGAAGCTTTCTTT. Encoded protein: CASSPQGLRNTEAFF.

The DNA for the CDR3 is TGTGCCAGCAGCCTGTTAAGCTCTGGGGCCAACGTCCTGACTTTC. Residues: CASSLLSSGANVLTF. The chain uses TRBV9 and TRBJ2-6; D is unresolved. This CDR3 comprises 15 residues. Between the trimmed V and J ends, which lost 4 bases and 0 bases, there was a span of 8 bases. CDR1 SGDLS and CDR2 YYNGEE come from the germline V gene.

This clone was counted only a few times. The V and J genes are TRBV5-1 and TRBJ2-7, with 7 nucleotides matching TRBD1. Germline V gives CDR1 SGHRS, CDR2 YFSETQ. This CDR3 contains 12 residues. J was trimmed by 7 bases and V by 7 bases; bases with no gene match: 8. CDR3 DNA sequence: TGCGCCAGCCTAGGACAGGTCGGAGAGCAGTACTTC. It encodes CASLGQVGEQYF.

This chain links TRBV7-2 with TRBJ1-5, with unresolved D. V was clipped by 5 bases and J by 6 bases, with 14 bases between them. CDR1 SGHTA and CDR2 FQGNSA come from the germline V gene. CDR3 length: 14 residues. This CDR3 is CASSPQRGRQPQHF. As DNA, the CDR3 is TGTGCCAGCAGCCCCCAGCGTGGGCGTCAGCCCCAGCATTTT.

This chain joins TRBV28 and TRBJ1-3; 9 bases line up with TRBD1. CDR3 length equals 14 residues. After removal of 8 bases from V and 6 bases from J, the junction contained 8 bases not matched to a gene. The germline V gene encodes CDR1 MDHEN and CDR2 SYDVKM. CDR3 region: CASVQGARINTIYF. The CDR3 DNA reads TGTGCCAGCGTACAGGGGGCGCGCATAAACACCATATATTTT.

The chain joins TRBV29-1 to TRBJ1-1; 8 nucleotides align to TRBD1. The CDR3 has 13 residues. With V trimmed by 5 bases and J by 1 base, 3 bases remained unmatched. CDR1 and CDR2 (germline): SQVTM, ANQGSEA. The DNA for the CDR3 is TGCAGCGTTTCGGGACAGGAGAACACTGAAGCTTTCTTT. Protein product: CSVSGQENTEAFF. Using reference TRBV29-1 and TRBJ1-1 for the parts outside the CDR3, the full variable domain is SAVISQKPSRDICQRGTSLTIQCQVDSQVTMMFWYRQQPGQSLTLIATANQGSEATYESGFVIDKFPISRPNLTFSTLTVSNMSPEDSSIYLCSVSGQENTEAFFGQGTRLTVV.

This chain connects TRBV6-1 to TRBJ2-3; 10 bases match TRBD2. The CDR3 totals 15 residues. With 8 bases clipped from V and 6 bases from J, the junction kept 11 bases outside the gene matches. Germline-derived CDR1 and CDR2 are MNHNS and SASEGT. The CDR3 reads CASGKGLAALDTQYF. As DNA, the CDR3 is TGTGCCAGCGGGAAAGGACTAGCGGCTTTGGATACGCAGTATTTT.

The V gene is TRBV2, the J gene TRBJ2-5; 15 nucleotides match TRBD2. CDR3 size: 19 residues. The germline V gene encodes CDR1 SNHLY and CDR2 FYNNEI. V dropped 3 bases and J dropped 4; count of bases not matched to a gene: 12. As DNA, the CDR3 is TGTGCCAGCAGTGATGGACTAGCGGGAGGGTTTTCGGGGGTAGAGACCCAGTACTTC. Translated, it gives CASSDGLAGGFSGVETQYF.

This clone was counted only a few times. The CDR3 sequence: CASRGRLSSYNEQFF. The CDR3 DNA is TGTGCCAGCAGGGGGCGATTGAGCTCCTACAATGAGCAGTTCTTC. This rearrangement joins TRBV28 to TRBJ2-1; tentatively, D is TRBD1 (5 bases). Germline-derived CDR1 and CDR2 are MDHEN and SYDVKM. The CDR3 totals 15 residues. Trimming took off 6 bases at V and 0 bases at J, with 12 bases between the two ends.